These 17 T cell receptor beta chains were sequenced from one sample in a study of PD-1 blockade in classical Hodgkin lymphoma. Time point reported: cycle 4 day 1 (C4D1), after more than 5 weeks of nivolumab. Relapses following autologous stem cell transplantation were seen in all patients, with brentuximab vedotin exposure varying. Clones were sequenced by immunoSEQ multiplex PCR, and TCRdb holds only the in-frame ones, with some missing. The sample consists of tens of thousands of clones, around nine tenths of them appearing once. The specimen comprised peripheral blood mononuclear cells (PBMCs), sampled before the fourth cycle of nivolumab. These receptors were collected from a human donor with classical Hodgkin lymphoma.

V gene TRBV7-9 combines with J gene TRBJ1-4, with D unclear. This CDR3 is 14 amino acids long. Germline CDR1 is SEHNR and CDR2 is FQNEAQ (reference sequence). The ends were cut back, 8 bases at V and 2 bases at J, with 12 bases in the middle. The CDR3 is CASPRGSTNEKLFF. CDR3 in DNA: TGTGCCAGCCCCCGGGGAAGCACTAATGAAAAACTGTTTTTT.

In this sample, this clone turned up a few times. Here the CDR3 reads CASSLEGGRNTEAFF. The CDR3 coding sequence is TGCGCCAGCAGCTTGGAGGGAGGGAGGAACACTGAAGCTTTCTTT. This rearrangement joins TRBV5-1 to TRBJ1-1, with D uncertain. Trimming left V 0 bases short and J 1 base short, with 10 bases between. CDR3 length: 15 amino acids. Germline V lookup: CDR1 SGHRS, CDR2 YFSETQ.

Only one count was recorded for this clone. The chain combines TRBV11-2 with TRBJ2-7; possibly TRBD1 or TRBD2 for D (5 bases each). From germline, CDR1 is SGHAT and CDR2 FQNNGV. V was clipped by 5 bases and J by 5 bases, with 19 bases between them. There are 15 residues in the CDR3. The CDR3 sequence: CASSVGVSGRNEQYF. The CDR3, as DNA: TGTGCCAGCAGCGTGGGGGTCTCAGGAAGGAACGAGCAGTACTTC.

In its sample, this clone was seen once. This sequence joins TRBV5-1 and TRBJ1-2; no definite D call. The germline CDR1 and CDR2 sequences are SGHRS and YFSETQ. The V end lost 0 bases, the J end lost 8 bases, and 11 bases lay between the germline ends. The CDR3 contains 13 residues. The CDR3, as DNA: TGCGCCAGCAGCTTGGACCCCGAATCCGGCTACACCTTC. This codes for CASSLDPESGYTF.

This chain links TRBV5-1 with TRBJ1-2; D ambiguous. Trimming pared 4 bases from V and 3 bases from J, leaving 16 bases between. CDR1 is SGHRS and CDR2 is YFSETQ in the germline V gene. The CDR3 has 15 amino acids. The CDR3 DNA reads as TGCGCCAGCAGCCCCGTGGGCCTTTCGGACTATGGCTACACCTTC. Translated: CASSPVGLSDYGYTF.

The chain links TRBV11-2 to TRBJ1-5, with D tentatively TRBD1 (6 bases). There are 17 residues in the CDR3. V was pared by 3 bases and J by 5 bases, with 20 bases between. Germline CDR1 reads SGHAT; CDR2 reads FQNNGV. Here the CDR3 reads CASSLGTGYRDYQPQHF. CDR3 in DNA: TGTGCCAGCAGCTTGGGGACCGGGTACAGGGATTATCAGCCCCAGCATTTT.

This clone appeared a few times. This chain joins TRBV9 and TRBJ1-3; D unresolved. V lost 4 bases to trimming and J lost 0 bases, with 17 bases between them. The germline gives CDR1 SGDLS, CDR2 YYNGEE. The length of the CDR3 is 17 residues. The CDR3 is CASSRDGGEISGNTIYF. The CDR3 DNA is TGTGCCAGCAGCCGAGATGGCGGGGAAATCTCTGGAAACACCATATATTTT.

As DNA, the CDR3 is TGTGCCAGCTCACCACGAGGTCGGGAGACCCAGTACTTC. This gives the protein CASSPRGRETQYF. The V and J genes are TRBV18 and TRBJ2-5, with D unclear. The CDR3 contains 13 residues. The V gene's germline CDR1 is KGHSH and CDR2 LQKENI. The V gene lost 1 base and the J gene lost 5 bases, with 8 bases spanning the gap.

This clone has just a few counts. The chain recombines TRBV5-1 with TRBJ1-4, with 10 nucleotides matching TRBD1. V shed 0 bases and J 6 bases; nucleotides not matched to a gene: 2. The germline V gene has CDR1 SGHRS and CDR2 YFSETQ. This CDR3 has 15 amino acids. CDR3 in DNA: TGCGCCAGCAGCTTGGCCGGGACAGGGGATGAAAAACTGTTTTTT. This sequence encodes CASSLAGTGDEKLFF.

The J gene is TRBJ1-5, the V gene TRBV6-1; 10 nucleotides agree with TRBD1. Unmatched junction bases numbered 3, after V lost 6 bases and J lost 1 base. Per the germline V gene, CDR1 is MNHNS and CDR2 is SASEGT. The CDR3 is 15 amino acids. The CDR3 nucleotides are TGTGCCAGCAGAGGACAGGGGGGAAGCAATCAGCCCCAGCATTTT. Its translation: CASRGQGGSNQPQHF.

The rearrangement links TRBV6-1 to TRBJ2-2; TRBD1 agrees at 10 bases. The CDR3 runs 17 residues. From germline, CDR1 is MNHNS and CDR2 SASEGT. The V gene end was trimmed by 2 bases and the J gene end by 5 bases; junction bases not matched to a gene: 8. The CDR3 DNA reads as TGTGCCAGCAGTGAACTCAGTTGGACAGGGGGAACCGGGGAGCTGTTTTTT. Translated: CASSELSWTGGTGELFF.

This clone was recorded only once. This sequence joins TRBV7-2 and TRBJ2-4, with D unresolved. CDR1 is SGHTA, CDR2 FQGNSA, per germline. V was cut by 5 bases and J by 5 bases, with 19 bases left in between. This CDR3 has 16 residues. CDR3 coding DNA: TGTGCCAGCAGCCAATATGTAGGGTCGAACCAAAACATTCAGTACTTC. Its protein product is CASSQYVGSNQNIQYF.

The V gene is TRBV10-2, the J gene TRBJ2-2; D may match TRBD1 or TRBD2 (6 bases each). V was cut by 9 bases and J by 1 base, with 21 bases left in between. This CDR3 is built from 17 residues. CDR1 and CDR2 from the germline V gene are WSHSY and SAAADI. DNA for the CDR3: TGCGCCAGTTACCTCATCCGGGGGCCGCTGAACACCGGGGAGCTGTTTTTT. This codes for CASYLIRGPLNTGELFF.

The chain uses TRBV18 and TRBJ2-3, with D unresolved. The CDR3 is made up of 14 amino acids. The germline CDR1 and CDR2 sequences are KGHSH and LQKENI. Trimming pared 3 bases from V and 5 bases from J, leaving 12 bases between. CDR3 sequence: CASSPFGVEDTQYF. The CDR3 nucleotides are TGTGCCAGCTCACCGTTCGGTGTAGAAGATACGCAGTATTTT.

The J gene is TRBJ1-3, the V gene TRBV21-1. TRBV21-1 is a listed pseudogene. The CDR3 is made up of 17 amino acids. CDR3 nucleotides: TGTGCCAGCAGCAAACCCCCCCCACTCAGCTCTGGAAACACCATATATTTT. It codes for CASSKPPPLSSGNTIYF.

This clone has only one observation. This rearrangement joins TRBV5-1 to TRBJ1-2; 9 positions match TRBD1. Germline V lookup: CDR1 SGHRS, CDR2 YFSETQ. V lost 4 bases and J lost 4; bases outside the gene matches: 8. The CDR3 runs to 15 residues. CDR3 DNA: TGCGCCAGCAGCGCCGGGACAGGGCCACTCTATGGCTACACCTTC. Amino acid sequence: CASSAGTGPLYGYTF.

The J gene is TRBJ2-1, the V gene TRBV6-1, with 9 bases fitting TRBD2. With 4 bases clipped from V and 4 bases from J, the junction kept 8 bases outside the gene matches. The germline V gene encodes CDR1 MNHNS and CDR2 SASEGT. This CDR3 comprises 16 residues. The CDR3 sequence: CASSVNVAGAYNEQFF. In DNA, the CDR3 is TGTGCCAGCAGTGTTAATGTAGCGGGGGCTTACAATGAGCAGTTCTTC.